This TCR beta chain came from a study of T-cell memory formation after mild COVID-19. Across the study: Largely, TCR clusters stayed within a single donor.

This clonotype was detected only a few times. One end of the junction is discordant with germline, which a read error may explain. TCRdb itself ran the 5' RACE reads through MiXCR, one entry per CDR3 protein. The sample records hundreds of thousands of distinct CDR3 sequences, under 30% being singletons. The CDR3 has 19 residues. Looked up from germline, CDR1 is DFQATT and CDR2 is SNEGSKA (reference sequence). The receptor was isolated from an adult woman who had mild COVID-19 (a few samples of this study predate the infection). Cell type and time point are not known. The genes are TRBV20-1 and TRBJ2-2; TRBD2 aligns across 10 bases. The sequenced sample consisted of PBMCs or a T cell subset sorted from them (not recorded which). The CDR3 sequence is CSARAFRGTSGANTGELFF. CDR3 coding DNA: TGCAGTGCTAGAGCATTCCGGGGAACTAGCGGGGCGAATACCGGGGAGCTGTTTTTT.